This is a list of T cell receptor beta chains from one sample in a study of beta chain features in type 1 diabetes. Measured with immunoSEQ multiplex PCR; TCRdb has only the in-frame clones, and not every one. The table lists hundreds of thousands of clones, around 30% of them singletons. The specimen sequenced was naive CD4+ T cells from blood. Every receptor here comes from a man aged 18 to 29 in good health. Both conserved end residues are part of each CDR3. Fields, in order: clone size, CDR3 length, J gene, V gene, D gene, CDR3 protein, CDR3 DNA. D genes are given only for firm matches. Clone size, where shown, is once, few, many, or a class for clones that have expanded.

-	16	TRBJ2-1	TRBV4-3	TRBD2	CASSQATLAGVHEQFF	TGCGCCAGCAGCCAAGCCACACTAGCGGGAGTTCATGAGCAGTTCTTC
few	14	TRBJ2-6	TRBV25-1	-	CASSELRRANVLTF	TGTGCCAGCAGTGAATTGAGACGGGCCAACGTCCTGACTTTC
few	14	TRBJ2-2	TRBV29-1	-	CSVVLQGFTGELFF	TGCAGCGTTGTTTTGCAGGGTTTCACCGGGGAGCTGTTTTTT
few	14	TRBJ2-1	TRBV25-1	-	CASSETRGYNEQFF	TGTGCCAGCAGTGAAACCCGAGGATACAATGAGCAGTTCTTC
once	16	TRBJ2-3	TRBV18	TRBD1	CASSPLGTGGTDTQYF	TGTGCCAGCTCACCACTTGGGACAGGGGGCACAGATACGCAGTATTTT
-	12	TRBJ2-4	TRBV7-2	-	CASSSTLNIQYF	TGTGCCAGCAGCTCGACGCTAAACATTCAGTACTTC
-	16	TRBJ2-7	TRBV28	-	CASRPLQGGVSFEQYF	TGTGCCAGCAGACCTCTACAGGGAGGAGTCTCCTTCGAGCAGTACTTC
few	14	TRBJ2-7	TRBV5-6	-	CASSLLSGFYEQYF	TGTGCCAGCAGCCTACTTAGCGGTTTTTACGAGCAGTACTTC
-	16	TRBJ2-1	TRBV10-3	-	CAISESSVQGYLEQFF	TGTGCCATCAGTGAGTCGTCTGTCCAGGGGTACCTTGAGCAGTTCTTC
few	15	TRBJ2-7	TRBV6-1	-	CASSEAYTAIYEQYF	TGTGCCAGCAGTGAAGCTTACACAGCGATCTACGAGCAGTACTTC